These T cell receptor beta chains were read from a single sample in a study of blood T cell repertoires in COVID-19. Some clones are missing from TCRdb's copy, which holds only in-frame ones; the method was immunoSEQ multiplex PCR. The sample lists roughly 250,000 clones; roughly 90% were seen once. Sequenced sample: PBMCs or T cells enriched from blood (not recorded which). These receptors all stem from a woman in her thirties or forties with acute COVID-19. Both conserved end residues are part of each CDR3. D genes are given only for firm matches. Some rows mark clone size as missing; the rest say once, few, many or name a class of expanded clone.

V gene	clone size	J gene	D gene	CDR3 DNA	CDR3 protein
TRBV7-6	-	TRBJ2-7	-	TGTGCCAGCAGCTTATTGGAGAGCTCCTACGAGCAGTACTTC	CASSLLESSYEQYF
TRBV5-8	-	TRBJ1-1	-	TGTGCCAGCAGCTTCTCTCAGAGGTCCTCTGCGGCTTTCTTT	CASSFSQRSSAAFF
TRBV27	-	TRBJ1-2	TRBD1	TGTGCCAGCAGTTTCCTGGACAGGCACGGCTACACCTTC	CASSFLDRHGYTF
TRBV13	few	TRBJ2-7	TRBD1	TGTGCCAGCAGCGCGGGACAGGGTACCGACGAGCAGTACTTC	CASSAGQGTDEQYF
TRBV2	-	TRBJ1-2	TRBD1	TGTGCCAGCAGTCCACAGACAGGGGTCTTAGGTGGCTACACCTTC	CASSPQTGVLGGYTF
TRBV3-1/TRBV3-2	-	TRBJ2-3	TRBD2	TGTGCCAGCAGCCAAGAACCTAGCGGGGGGATAGATACGCAGTATTTT	CASSQEPSGGIDTQYF
TRBV21-1	-	TRBJ2-7	-	TGTGCCAGCAGCGCACCTCCGGGAACTAGCGGGAGTTTGCTGTCCTACGAGCAGTACTTC	CASSAPPGTSGSLLSYEQYF
TRBV5-5	-	TRBJ1-5	TRBD1	TGTGCCAGCAGCTGGGACAGCAGCAATCAGCCCCAGCATTTT	CASSWDSSNQPQHF
TRBV3-1/TRBV3-2	-	TRBJ2-6	TRBD2	TGTGCCAGCAGCCAACGACTAGCGGGCTCTGGGGCCAACGTCCTGACTTTC	CASSQRLAGSGANVLTF
TRBV3-1/TRBV3-2	once	TRBJ1-1	-	TGTGCCAGCAGCGGAACCCCAGGGGTCAAGACTGAAGCTTTCTTT	CASSGTPGVKTEAFF
TRBV18	-	TRBJ2-3	-	TGTGCCAGCTCACGGGGCTCCCCTCGCACAGATACGCAGTATTTT	CASSRGSPRTDTQYF
TRBV5-5	-	TRBJ1-1	TRBD1	TGTGCCAGCAGCAAAGGACAGGGGGACACTGAAGCTTTCTTT	CASSKGQGDTEAFF
TRBV24-1	-	TRBJ2-2	TRBD1	TGTGCCACTCAGGACAGGGGGTTCTTCGGGGAGCTGTTTTTT	CATQDRGFFGELFF
TRBV24-1	-	TRBJ2-1	TRBD1	TGTGCCACCAGTGGTCCGGGACAGAGACCTAATGAGCAGTTCTTC	CATSGPGQRPNEQFF